The clone carrying this T cell receptor beta chain was seen ten or more times. The antigen is not known. Reasons for excluding patients were uncontrolled infection, other autoimmune disease, pregnancy or lactation. Using approximately 10 ml of fresh peripheral blood, PBMCs were prepared. This CDR3 is 18 amino acids long. CDR1 is MNHNS, CDR2 SASEGT, per germline. V was pared by 2 bases and J by 0 bases, with 19 bases between. The source material, RNA transcripts, was used to amplify TCR beta CDR3 regions. RT-PCR in the first round (using the HTBI primer set) targeted the TCR CDR3. TCRdb re-analysed the multiplex PCR reads in MiXCR, keeping a single row per CDR3 protein. The data show fewer than 550,000 distinct CDR3 sequences, with about 24% seen just once and roughly 10% held by the top ten. The sample belongs to a study of T cells in Graves' hyperthyroidism and ophthalmopathy. Turning to the study itself: Prior to any treatment, at the point of initial diagnosis, peripheral blood was collected.

Study results and caveats: Ophthalmopathy got predicted by the model a median about 6.5 months before its onset.

The V gene is TRBV6-1, the J gene TRBJ1-1, with unresolved D. The specimen was blood. The clonotype originates from a woman in her thirties with Graves' ophthalmopathy. CDR3 region: CASSEQLVITALNTEAFF. The CDR3 nucleotides read TGTGCCAGCAGTGAACAACTAGTTATCACGGCACTGAACACTGAAGCTTTCTTT.